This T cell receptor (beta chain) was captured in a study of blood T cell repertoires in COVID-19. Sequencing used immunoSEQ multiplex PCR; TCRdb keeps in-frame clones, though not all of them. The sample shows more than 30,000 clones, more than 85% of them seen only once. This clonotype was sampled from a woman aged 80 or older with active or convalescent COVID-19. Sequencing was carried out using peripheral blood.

In nucleotides, the CDR3 is TGCAGCGCCCTCGGGACCGGGACAGATGAAAAACTGTTTTTT. Its translation: CSALGTGTDEKLFF. This chain joins TRBV29-1 and TRBJ1-4, with TRBD1 identical over 7 bases. From germline, CDR1 is SQVTM and CDR2 ANQGSEA. J was trimmed by 6 bases and V by 7 bases; bases with no gene match: 11. The CDR3 spans 14 residues.